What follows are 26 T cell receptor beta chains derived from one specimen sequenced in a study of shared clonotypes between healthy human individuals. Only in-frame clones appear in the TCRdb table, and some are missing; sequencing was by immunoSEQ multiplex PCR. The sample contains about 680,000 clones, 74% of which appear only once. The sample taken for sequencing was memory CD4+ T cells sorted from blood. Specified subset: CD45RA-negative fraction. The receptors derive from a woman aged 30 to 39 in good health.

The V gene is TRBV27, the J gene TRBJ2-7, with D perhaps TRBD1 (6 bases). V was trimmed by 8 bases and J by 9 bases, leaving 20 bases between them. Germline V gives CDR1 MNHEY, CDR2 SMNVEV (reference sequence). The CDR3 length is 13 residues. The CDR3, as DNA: TGTGCCAGCCGCCACGGGGACAAGAGTTTGCAGTACTTC. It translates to CASRHGDKSLQYF.

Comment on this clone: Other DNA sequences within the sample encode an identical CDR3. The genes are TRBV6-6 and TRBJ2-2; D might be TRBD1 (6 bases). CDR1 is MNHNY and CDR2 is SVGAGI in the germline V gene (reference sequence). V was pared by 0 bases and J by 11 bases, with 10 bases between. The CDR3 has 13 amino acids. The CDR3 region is CASSYSFRGELFF. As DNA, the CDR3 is TGTGCCAGCAGTTACTCGTTCAGGGGCGAGCTGTTTTTT.

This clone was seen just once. CDR3 loop: CASSKQGRTEAFF. CDR3 in DNA: TGTGCCAGTAGTAAACAGGGGAGGACTGAAGCTTTCTTT. The V and J genes are TRBV19 and TRBJ1-1, with 7 bases fitting TRBD1. Germline trimming cut 4 bases from V and 5 bases from J; bases unmatched to any gene: 4. CDR1 is LNHDA and CDR2 is SQIVND in the germline V gene (reference sequence). This CDR3 is built from 13 residues. Drawing the rest from reference TRBV19 and TRBJ1-1, the complete variable domain is DGGITQSPKYLFRKEGQNVTLSCEQNLNHDAMYWYRQDPGQGLRLIYYSQIVNDFQKGDIAEGYSVSREKKESFPLTVTSAQKNPTAFYLCASSKQGRTEAFFGQGTRLTVV.

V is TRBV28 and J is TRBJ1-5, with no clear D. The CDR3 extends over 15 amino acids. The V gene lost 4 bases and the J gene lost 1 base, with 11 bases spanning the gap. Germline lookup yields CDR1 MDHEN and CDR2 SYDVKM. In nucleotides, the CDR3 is TGTGCCAGCAGTTCCAACGAGTGGAGCAATCAGCCCCAGCATTTT. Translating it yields CASSSNEWSNQPQHF. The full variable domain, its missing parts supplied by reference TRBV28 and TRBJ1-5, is DVKVTQSSRYLVKRTGEKVFLECVQDMDHENMFWYRQDPGLGLRLIYFSYDVKMKEKGDIPEGYSVSREKKERFSLILESASTNQTSMYLCASSSNEWSNQPQHFGDGTRLSIL.

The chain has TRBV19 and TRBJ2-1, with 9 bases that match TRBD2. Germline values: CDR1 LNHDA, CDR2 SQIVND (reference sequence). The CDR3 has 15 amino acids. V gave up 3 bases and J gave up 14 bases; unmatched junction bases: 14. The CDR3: CASSILNVAGVQKFF. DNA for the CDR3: TGTGCCAGTAGTATCCTTAATGTAGCGGGGGTACAAAAGTTCTTC.

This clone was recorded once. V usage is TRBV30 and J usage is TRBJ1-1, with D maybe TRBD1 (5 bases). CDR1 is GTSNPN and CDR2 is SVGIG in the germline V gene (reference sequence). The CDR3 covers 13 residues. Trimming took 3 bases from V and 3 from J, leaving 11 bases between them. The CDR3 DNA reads TGTGCCTGGAGGGGGCAGGCGTACACTGAAGCTTTCTTT. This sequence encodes CAWRGQAYTEAFF.

The CDR3 sequence: CASSRGGRYTEAFF. For the CDR3, the DNA is TGTGCCAGCAGTAGAGGGGGCCGATACACTGAAGCTTTCTTT. This sequence joins TRBV2 and TRBJ1-1, with 7 bases aligning to TRBD1. The CDR3 has 14 residues. Germline assignment: CDR1 SNHLY and CDR2 FYNNEI. Trimming cost V 5 bases and J 3 bases; bases outside gene matches: 6. Variable domain in full (rest from reference TRBV2 and TRBJ1-1): EPEVTQTPSHQVTQMGQEVILRCVPISNHLYFYWYRQILGQKVEFLVSFYNNEISEKSEIFDDQFSVERPDGSNFTLKIRSTKLEDSAMYFCASSRGGRYTEAFFGQGTRLTVV.

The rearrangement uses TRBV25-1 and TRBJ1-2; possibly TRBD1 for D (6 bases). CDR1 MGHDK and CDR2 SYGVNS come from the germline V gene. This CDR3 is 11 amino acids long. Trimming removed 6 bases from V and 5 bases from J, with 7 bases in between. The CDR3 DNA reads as TGTGCCAGCAGCCAGGGGTATGGCTACACCTTC. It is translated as CASSQGYGYTF.

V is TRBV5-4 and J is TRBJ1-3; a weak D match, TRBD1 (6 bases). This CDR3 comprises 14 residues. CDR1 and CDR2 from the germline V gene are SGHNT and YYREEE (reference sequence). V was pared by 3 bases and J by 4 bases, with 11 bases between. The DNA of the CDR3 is TGTGCCAGCAGCTCCCCGGGGGCCGGAAACACCATATATTTT. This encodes CASSSPGAGNTIYF.

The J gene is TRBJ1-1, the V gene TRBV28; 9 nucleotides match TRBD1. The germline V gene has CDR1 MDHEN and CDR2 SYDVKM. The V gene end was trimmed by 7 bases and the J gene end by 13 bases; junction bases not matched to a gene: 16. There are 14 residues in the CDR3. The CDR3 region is CASNLGTGRKAGFF. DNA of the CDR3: TGTGCCAGCAACCTGGGGACAGGGCGAAAGGCGGGTTTCTTT.

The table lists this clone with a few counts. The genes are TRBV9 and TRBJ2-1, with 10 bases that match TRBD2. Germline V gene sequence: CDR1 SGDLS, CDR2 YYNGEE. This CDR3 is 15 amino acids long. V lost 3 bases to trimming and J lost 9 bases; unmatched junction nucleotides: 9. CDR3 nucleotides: TGTGCCAGCAGCGCGGGACTAGCGCCGTACGGTGAGCAGTTCTTC. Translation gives CASSAGLAPYGEQFF.

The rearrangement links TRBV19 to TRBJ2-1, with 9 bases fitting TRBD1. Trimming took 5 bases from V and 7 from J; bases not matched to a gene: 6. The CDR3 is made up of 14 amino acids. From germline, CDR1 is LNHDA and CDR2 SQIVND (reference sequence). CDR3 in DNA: TGTGCCAGTAGTTCCGGGACAGGGTATAATGAGCAGTTCTTC. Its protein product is CASSSGTGYNEQFF.

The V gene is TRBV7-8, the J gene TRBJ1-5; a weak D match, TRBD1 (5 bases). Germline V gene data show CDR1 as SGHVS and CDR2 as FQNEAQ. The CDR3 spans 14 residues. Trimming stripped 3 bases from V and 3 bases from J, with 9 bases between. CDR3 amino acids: CASSFDRTNQPQHF. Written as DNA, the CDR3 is TGTGCCAGCAGCTTTGACAGAACCAATCAGCCCCAGCATTTT. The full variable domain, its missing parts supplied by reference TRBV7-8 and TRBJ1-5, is GAGVSQSPRYKVAKRGQDVALRCDPISGHVSLFWYQQALGQGPEFLTYFQNEAQLDKSGLPSDRFFAERPEGSVSTLKIQRTQQEDSAVYLCASSFDRTNQPQHFGDGTRLSIL.

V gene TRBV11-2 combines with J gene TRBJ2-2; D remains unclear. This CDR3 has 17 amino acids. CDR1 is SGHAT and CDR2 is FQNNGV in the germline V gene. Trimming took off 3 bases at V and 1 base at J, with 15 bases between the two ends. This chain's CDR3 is CASSFHLTGQNTGELFF. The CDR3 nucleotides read TGTGCCAGCAGCTTCCATCTAACGGGTCAGAACACCGGGGAGCTGTTTTTT.

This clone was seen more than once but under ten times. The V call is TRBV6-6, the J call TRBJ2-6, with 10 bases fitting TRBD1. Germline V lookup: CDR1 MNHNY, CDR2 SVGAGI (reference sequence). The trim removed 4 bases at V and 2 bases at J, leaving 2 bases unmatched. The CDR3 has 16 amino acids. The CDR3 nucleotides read TGTGCCAGCAGTTGGGACAGGGGAACTGGGGCCAACGTCCTGACTTTC. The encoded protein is CASSWDRGTGANVLTF.

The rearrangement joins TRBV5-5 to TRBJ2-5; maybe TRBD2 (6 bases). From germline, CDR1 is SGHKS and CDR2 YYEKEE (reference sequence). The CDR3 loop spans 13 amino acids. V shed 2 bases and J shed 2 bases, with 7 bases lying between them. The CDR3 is CASSFGGQETQYF. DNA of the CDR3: TGTGCCAGCAGCTTTGGGGGGCAAGAGACCCAGTACTTC.

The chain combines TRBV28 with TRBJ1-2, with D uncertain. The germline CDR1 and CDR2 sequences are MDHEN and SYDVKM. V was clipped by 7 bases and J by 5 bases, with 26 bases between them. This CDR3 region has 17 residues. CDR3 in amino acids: CASTPIGQRNRGYGYTF. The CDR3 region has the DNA TGTGCCAGCACCCCAATAGGGCAGAGGAACCGTGGGTATGGCTACACCTTC.

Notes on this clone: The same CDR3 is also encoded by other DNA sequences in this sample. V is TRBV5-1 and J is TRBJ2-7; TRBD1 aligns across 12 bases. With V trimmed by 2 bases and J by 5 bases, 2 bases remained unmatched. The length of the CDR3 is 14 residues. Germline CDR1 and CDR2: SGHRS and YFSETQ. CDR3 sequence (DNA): TGCGCCAGCAGCTTAGGGACAGGGGGCGACGAGCAGTACTTC. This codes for CASSLGTGGDEQYF.

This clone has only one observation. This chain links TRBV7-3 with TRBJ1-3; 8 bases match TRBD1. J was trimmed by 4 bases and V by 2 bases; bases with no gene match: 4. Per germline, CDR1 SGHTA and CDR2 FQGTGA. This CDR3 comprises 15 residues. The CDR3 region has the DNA TGTGCCAGCAGCTTATCAGGGGGCACCGGAAACACCATATATTTT. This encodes CASSLSGGTGNTIYF. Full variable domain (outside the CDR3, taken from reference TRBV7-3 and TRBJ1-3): GAGVSQTPSNKVTEKGKYVELRCDPISGHTALYWYRQSLGQGPEFLIYFQGTGAADDSGLPNDRFFAVRPEGSVSTLKIQRTERGDSAVYLCASSLSGGTGNTIYFGEGSWLTVV.

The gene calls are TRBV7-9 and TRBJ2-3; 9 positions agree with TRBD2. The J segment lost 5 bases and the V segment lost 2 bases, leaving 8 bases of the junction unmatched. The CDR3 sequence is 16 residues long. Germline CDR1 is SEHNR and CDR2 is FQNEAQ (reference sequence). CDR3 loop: CASSLWLAGGGDTQYF. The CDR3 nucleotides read TGTGCCAGCAGCTTATGGCTTGCGGGAGGGGGAGATACGCAGTATTTT. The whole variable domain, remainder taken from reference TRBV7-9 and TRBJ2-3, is DTGVSQNPRHKITKRGQNVTFRCDPISEHNRLYWYRQTLGQGPEFLTYFQNEAQLEKSRLLSDRFSAERPKGSFSTLEIQRTEQGDSAMYLCASSLWLAGGGDTQYFGPGTRLTVL.

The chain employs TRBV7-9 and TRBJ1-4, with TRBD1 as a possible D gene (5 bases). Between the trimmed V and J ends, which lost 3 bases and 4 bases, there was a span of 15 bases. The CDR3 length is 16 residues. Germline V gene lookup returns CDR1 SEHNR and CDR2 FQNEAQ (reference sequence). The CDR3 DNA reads TGTGCCAGCAGCTTCCAGGGAGGTGGTAGTAATGAAAAACTGTTTTTT. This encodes CASSFQGGGSNEKLFF. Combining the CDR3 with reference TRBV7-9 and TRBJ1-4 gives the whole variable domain DTGVSQNPRHKITKRGQNVTFRCDPISEHNRLYWYRQTLGQGPEFLTYFQNEAQLEKSRLLSDRFSAERPKGSFSTLEIQRTEQGDSAMYLCASSFQGGGSNEKLFFGSGTQLSVL.

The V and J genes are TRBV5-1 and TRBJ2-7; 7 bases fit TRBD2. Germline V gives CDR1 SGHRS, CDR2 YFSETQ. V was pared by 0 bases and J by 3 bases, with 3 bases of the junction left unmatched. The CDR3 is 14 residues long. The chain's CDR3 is CASSLGRDYYEQYF. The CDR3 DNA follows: TGCGCCAGCAGCTTGGGGCGGGACTACTACGAGCAGTACTTC. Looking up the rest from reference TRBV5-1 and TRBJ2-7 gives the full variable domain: KAGVTQTPRYLIKTRGQQVTLSCSPISGHRSVSWYQQTPGQGLQFLFEYFSETQRNKGNFPGRFSGRQFSNSRSEMNVSTLELGDSALYLCASSLGRDYYEQYFGPGTRLTVT.

CDR3 in amino acids: CASSLGSQGGRETQYF. The CDR3 DNA sequence: TGTGCCAGCAGCTTAGGGTCCCAGGGAGGGAGAGAGACCCAGTACTTC. This chain uses TRBV11-2 with TRBJ2-5; 7 bases fit TRBD2. V shed 1 base, J shed 4 bases, and the junction held 9 bases outside the gene matches. This CDR3 comprises 16 residues. Germline V lookup: CDR1 SGHAT, CDR2 FQNNGV.

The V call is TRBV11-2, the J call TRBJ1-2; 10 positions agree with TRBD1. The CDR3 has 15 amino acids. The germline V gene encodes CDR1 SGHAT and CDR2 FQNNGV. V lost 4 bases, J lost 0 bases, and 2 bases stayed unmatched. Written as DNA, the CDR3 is TGTGCCAGCAGCTGGGGGACAGGGGCTAACTATGGCTACACCTTC. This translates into CASSWGTGANYGYTF. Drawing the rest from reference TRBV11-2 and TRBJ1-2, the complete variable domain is EAGVAQSPRYKIIEKRQSVAFWCNPISGHATLYWYQQILGQGPKLLIQFQNNGVVDDSQLPKDRFSAERLKGVDSTLKIQPAKLEDSAVYLCASSWGTGANYGYTFGSGTRLTVV.

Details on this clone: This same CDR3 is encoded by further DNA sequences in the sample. CDR3 protein: CSVEAGTYGYTF. CDR3 nucleotides: TGCAGCGTTGAAGCGGGGACATATGGCTACACCTTC. The V gene is TRBV29-1, the J gene TRBJ1-2, with a possible D match to TRBD1 (6 bases). CDR3 length: 12 residues. V was pared by 1 base and J by 5 bases, with 8 bases between. CDR1 and CDR2 from the germline V gene are SQVTM and ANQGSEA.

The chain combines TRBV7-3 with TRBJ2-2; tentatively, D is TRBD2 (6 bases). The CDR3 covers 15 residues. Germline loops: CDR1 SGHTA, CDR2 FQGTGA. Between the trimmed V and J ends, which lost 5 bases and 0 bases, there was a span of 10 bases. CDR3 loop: CASSPGLANTGELFF. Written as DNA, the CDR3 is TGTGCCAGCAGCCCGGGACTCGCGAACACCGGGGAGCTGTTTTTT.